The source of this TCR beta chain is a study of blood T cell repertoires in COVID-19. In terms of age and location, participants ranged from about 18 to 90 years and lived in about two dozen US areas. Participants had their cohort set by participant-reported clinical history. Authors' data handling: Amplified reference gene primers provided the basis for estimating nucleated cell counts. TCRdb's table, derived via immunoSEQ multiplex PCR, lists solely in-frame clones and lacks some. The DNA gave D and trimming, while V, J and clone size come from that table. The sample comprises roughly 330,000 clones, over 70% of which are singletons, and about 4.7% rests with the top ten. The receptor's source is a man younger than 40 who had recovered from COVID-19. Sample: PBMCs or T cells enriched from blood (not recorded which).

CDR3 DNA sequence: TGTGCCAGCAGCTCCCCTGACAGGGGCGACTCACCCCTCCACTTT. Translated, it gives CASSSPDRGDSPLHF. The gene calls are TRBV7-8 and TRBJ1-6; 8 bases match TRBD1. Germline V CDR1 and CDR2: SGHVS, FQNEAQ. V was pared by 4 bases and J by 10 bases, with 9 bases of the junction left unmatched. This CDR3 region has 15 residues.